This T cell receptor beta chain was captured in a study of OX40 agonist ivuxolimab in advanced cancers. Whole-study context: Treatment received earlier with anti-PD-1, anti-PD-L1 or anti-CTLA-4 agents was allowed, and around 40% had some.

The CDR3 spans 15 residues. Germline values: CDR1 SGHRS, CDR2 YFSETQ. Here immunoSEQ multiplex PCR was the method, and the copy in TCRdb shows in-frame clones only, minus some. The repertoire holds 70,000 to 95,000 clones, with 80% to 95% as singletons. The clonotype originates from an adult with an advanced solid tumor such as melanoma, head and neck, liver or kidney cancer. The chain recombines TRBV5-1 with TRBJ2-5; tentative D call: TRBD1 (6 bases). The J call is uncertain, as TRBJ2-7 better fits the DNA end. This material consisted of CD4+ or CD8+ T cells sorted from blood, taken in a trial of the OX40 agonist ivuxolimab. The CDR3 sequence: CASSLWPGDDYEQYF. CDR3 nucleotide sequence: TGCGCCAGCAGCTTGTGGCCAGGGGATGACTACGAGCAGTACTTC.